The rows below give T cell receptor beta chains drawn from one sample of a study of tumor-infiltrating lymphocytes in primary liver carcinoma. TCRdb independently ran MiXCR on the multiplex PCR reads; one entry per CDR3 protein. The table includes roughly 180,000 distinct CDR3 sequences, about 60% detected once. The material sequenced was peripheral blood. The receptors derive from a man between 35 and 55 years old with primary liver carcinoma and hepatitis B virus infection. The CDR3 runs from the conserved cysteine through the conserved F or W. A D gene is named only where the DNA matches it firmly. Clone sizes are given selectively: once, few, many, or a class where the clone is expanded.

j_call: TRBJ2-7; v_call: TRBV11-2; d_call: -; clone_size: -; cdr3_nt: TGTGCCAGCAGTCCTGGGACTGTCGGCTTCTACGAGCAGTACTTC; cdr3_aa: CASSPGTVGFYEQYF
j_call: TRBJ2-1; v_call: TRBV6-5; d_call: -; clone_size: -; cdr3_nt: TGTGCCAGCCGGGACTCCTATAATGAGCAGTCCTTC; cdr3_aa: CASRDSYNEQSF
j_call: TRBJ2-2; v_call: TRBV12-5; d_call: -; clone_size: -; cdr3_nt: TGTGCTAGTGGTTTGATCATCGGACCACTCGCCGGGGAGCTGTTTTTT; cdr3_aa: CASGLIIGPLAGELFF
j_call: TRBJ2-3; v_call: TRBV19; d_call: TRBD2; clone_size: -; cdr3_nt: TGTGCCACCTCACTAGCGGGAGAGATAGATACGCAGTATTTT; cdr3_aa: CATSLAGEIDTQYF
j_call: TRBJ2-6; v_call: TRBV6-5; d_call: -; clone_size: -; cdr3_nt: TGTGCCAGCAGTTACATCCTGTCTGGGGCCAACGTCCTGACTTTC; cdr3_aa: CASSYILSGANVLTF
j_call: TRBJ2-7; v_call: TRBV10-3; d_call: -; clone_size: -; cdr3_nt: TGTGTCATCAACCCTGTGACAGAGACCTACGAGCAGTACTTC; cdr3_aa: CVINPVTETYEQYF
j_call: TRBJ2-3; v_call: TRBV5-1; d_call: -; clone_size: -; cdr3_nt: TGCGCCAGCAGCTCAATTATTAGCACAGATACGCAGTATTTT; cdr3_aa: CASSSIISTDTQYF
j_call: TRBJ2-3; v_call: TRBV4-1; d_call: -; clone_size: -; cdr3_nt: TGCGCCAGCAGCCCTGTGGTTCGGAGCACAGATACGCAGTATTTT; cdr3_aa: CASSPVVRSTDTQYF
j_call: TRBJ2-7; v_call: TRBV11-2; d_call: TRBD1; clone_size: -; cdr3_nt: TGTGCCGGCAACTTAGACAGGGTCTGGTACTTC; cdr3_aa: CAGNLDRVWYF
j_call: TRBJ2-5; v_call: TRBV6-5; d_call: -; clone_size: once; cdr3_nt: TGTGCCAGCAGTTACCCCAGCAGTGGAGGGACCCTCCAAGAGACCCAGTACTTC; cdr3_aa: CASSYPSSGGTLQETQYF
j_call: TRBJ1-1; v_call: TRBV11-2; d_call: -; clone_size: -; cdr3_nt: TGTGCCAGCAGCTTTGAGCCAGGGGCGCAAATTGAAGCTTTCTTT; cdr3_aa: CASSFEPGAQIEAFF
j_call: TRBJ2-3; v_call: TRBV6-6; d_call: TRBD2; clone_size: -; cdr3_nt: TGTGCCAGCAGCCCCCAGCGGGAGGGCCTGGTTACAGATACGCAGTATTTT; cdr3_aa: CASSPQREGLVTDTQYF
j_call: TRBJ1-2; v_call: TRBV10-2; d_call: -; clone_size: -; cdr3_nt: TGCGCCAGCATATTCACAGGGACCAAGAACTATGGCTACACCTTC; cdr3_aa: CASIFTGTKNYGYTF
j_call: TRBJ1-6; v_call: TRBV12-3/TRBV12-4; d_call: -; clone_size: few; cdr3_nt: TGTGCCAGCGTCGACAGAAATGAGTCACCCCTCCACTTT; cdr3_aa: CASVDRNESPLHF
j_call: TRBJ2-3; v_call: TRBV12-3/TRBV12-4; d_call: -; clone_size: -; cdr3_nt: TGTGCCAGCAGTCTTTTGGTTTCGGATACGCAGTATTTT; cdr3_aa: CASSLLVSDTQYF
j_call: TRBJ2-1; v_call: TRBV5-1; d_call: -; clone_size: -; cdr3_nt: TGCGCCAGCAGCTTGGCCAGTCTAACGGGATACAATGAGCAGTTCTTC; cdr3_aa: CASSLASLTGYNEQFF
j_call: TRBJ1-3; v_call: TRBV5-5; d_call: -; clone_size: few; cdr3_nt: TGTGCCAGCAGCTTTTTATCAGGAGCTCTAGGAAACACCATATATTTT; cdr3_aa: CASSFLSGALGNTIYF
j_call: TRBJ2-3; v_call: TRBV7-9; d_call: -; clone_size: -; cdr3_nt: TGTGCCAGCCGCCAACAGGTTGGCACAGATACGCAGTATTTT; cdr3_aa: CASRQQVGTDTQYF
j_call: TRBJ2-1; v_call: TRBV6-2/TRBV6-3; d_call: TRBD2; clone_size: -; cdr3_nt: TGTGCCAGTTATGCATGGCGGGAGGGGGACAATGAGCAGTTCTTC; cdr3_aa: CASYAWREGDNEQFF
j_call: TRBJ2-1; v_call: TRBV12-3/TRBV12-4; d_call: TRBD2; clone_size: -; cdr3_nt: TGTGCCAGCAGCCGGCAGGATAGCGGGATTCTGGGGGATGAGCAGTTCTTC; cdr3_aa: CASSRQDSGILGDEQFF
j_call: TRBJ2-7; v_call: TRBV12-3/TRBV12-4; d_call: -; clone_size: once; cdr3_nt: TGTGCCAGCAGTTTAGGACAGGCCGTCTACGAGAAGTACTTC; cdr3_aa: CASSLGQAVYEKYF
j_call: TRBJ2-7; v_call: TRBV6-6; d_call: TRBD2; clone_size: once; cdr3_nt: TGTGCCAGCAGTTCCCTGGCGGTTGAGGAGCGGGAACACGAGCAGTACTTC; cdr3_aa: CASSSLAVEEREHEQYF
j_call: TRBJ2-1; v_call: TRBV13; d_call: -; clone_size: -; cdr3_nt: TGTGGCAGCAGCCACGACAGCCAGAGCTCCTACAATGAGCAGTTCTTC; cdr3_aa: CGSSHDSQSSYNEQFF
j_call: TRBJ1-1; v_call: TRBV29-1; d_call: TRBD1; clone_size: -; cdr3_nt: TGCAGCGTTGAAGACCCTGGACAGGGAGGCACTGAAGCTTTCTTT; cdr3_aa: CSVEDPGQGGTEAFF
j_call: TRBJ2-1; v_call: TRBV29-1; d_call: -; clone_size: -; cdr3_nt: TGCAGCGTTGTGGAACTAGCAGGAGGGTACAATGAGCAGTTCTTC; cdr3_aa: CSVVELAGGYNEQFF
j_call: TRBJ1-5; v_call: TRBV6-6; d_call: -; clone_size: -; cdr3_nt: TGTGCCAGCAGTCTTTTCCAGGGAAGTGGTGGCAATCAGCCCCAGCATTTT; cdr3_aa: CASSLFQGSGGNQPQHF
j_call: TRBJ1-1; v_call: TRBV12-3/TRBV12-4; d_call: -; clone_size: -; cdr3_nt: TGTGCCAGCAGTTTAAGCGGGGGCGTTATGAACACTGAAGCTTTCTTT; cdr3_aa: CASSLSGGVMNTEAFF
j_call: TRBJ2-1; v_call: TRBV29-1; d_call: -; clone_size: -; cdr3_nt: TGCAGCGTTAAGGGCGGACTGCTCTACAATGAGCGGTTCTTC; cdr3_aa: CSVKGGLLYNERFF
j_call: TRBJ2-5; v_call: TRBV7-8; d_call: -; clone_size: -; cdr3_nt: TGTGCCAGCAGCTGGGGGCCCGGAGAGACCCAGTACTTC; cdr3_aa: CASSWGPGETQYF
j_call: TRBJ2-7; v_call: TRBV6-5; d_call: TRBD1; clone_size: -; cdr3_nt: TGTGCCAGCAGTTCGACGGGGACAGCCTACGAGCAGTACTTC; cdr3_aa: CASSSTGTAYEQYF
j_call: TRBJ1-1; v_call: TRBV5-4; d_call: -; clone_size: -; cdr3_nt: TGTGCCAGCATCAAATGGGACGCCGGGGGCACTGAAGCTTTCTTT; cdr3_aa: CASIKWDAGGTEAFF
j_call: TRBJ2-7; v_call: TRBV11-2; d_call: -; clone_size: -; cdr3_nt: TGTGCCAGCAGCAACGACGGGGGTCTCGCCTACGAGCAGTACTTC; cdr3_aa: CASSNDGGLAYEQYF
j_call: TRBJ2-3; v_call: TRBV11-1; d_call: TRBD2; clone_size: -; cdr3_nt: TGTGATAGCAGCGCCCTAGCGGGAGTAAGAGCAGATACGCAGTATTTT; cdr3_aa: CDSSALAGVRADTQYF
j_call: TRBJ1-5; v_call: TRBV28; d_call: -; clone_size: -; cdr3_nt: TGTGCCAGCAGGCTGACAGATGACAGCAATCGGCCCCAGCATTTT; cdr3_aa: CASRLTDDSNRPQHF
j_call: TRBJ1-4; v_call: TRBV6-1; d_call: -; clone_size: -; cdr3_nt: TGTGCCAGCAGCAGGGGTCTTGACGAAAAACTGTTTTTT; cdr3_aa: CASSRGLDEKLFF
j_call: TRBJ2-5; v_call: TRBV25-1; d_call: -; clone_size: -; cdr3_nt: TGTGCCAGCAGCGTCTCATGGGGAGGTGGGATCGAGACCCAGTACTTC; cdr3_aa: CASSVSWGGGIETQYF
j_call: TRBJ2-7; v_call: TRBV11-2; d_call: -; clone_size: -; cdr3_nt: TGTGCCAGCAGCTTAAAGGCGGACCCTCTGGGGGACGAGCAGTACTTC; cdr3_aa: CASSLKADPLGDEQYF
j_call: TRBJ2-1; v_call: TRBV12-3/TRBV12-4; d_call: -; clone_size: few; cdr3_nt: TGTGCCAGCAGTTTAAAAGTTACCAGCGACTACAATGAGCAGTTCTTC; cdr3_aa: CASSLKVTSDYNEQFF
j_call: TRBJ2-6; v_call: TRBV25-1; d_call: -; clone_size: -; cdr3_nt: TGTGCCAGCAGTGGCGGACAAACCGTCTGGGCCAACGTCTTGACTTTC; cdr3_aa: CASSGGQTVWANVLTF
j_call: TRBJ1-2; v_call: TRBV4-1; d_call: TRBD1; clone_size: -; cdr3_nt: TGCGCCAGCAGCACAAAAGAGGGTGGACAGGGAGGCTATGGCTACACCTTC; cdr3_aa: CASSTKEGGQGGYGYTF
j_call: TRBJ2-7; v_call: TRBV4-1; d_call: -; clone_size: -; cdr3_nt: TGCGCCAGCAGCCACATAGTGGGTTCTAGTTTCTACGAGCAGTACTTC; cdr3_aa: CASSHIVGSSFYEQYF
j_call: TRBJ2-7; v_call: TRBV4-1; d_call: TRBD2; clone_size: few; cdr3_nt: TGCGCCAGCAGCCAACGTGGACTAGCGGGGAGCTACGAGCAGTACTTC; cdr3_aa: CASSQRGLAGSYEQYF
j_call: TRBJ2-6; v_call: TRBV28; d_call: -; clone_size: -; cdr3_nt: TGTGCCAGCAGTCCCCCCCGGGGTGGGACCAACGTCCTGACTTTC; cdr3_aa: CASSPPRGGTNVLTF
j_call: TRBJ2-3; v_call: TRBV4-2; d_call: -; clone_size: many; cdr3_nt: TGTGCCAGCAGCCAAGATACGGGAAGCACAGATACGCAGTATTTT; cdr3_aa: CASSQDTGSTDTQYF
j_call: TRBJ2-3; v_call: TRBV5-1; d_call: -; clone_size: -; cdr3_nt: TGCGCCAGTAGCTTGGCGTCCAAGCCCTCCACAGATACGCAGTATTTT; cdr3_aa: CASSLASKPSTDTQYF
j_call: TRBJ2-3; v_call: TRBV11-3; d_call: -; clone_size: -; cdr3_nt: TGTGCCAGCAGCCCCTCCCTCACTGATACTCATTATTTT; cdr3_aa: CASSPSLTDTHYF
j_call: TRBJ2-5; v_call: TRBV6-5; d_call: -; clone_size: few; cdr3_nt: TGTGCCAGCAGTTACGGGGCAGAATCCAGGGAGACCCAGTACTTC; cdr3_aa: CASSYGAESRETQYF
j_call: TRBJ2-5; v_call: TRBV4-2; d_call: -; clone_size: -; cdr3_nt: TGTGCCAGCAGCCAAGAGCGGAACCCGGCACAAGAGGCCCAGTACTTC; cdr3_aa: CASSQERNPAQEAQYF
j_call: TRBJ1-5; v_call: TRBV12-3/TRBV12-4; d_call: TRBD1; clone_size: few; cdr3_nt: TGTGCCAGCAGTTTGATGTTGGGACAGGAAGGAAGCAATCAGCCCCAGCATTTT; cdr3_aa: CASSLMLGQEGSNQPQHF
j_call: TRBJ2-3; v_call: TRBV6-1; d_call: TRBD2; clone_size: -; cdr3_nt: TGTGCCAGCAGTGACCGGCCTAGCGGTAGCACAGATACGCAGTATTTT; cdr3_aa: CASSDRPSGSTDTQYF
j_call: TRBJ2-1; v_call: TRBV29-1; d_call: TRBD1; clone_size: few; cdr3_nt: TGCAGCGTTGGAGGGACAGGGAGGAATGAGCAGTTCTTC; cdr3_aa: CSVGGTGRNEQFF
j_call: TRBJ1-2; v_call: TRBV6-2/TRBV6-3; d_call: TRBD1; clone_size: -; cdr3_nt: TGTGCCAGCGATGACAGGGAACATGGCTACACCTTC; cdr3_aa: CASDDREHGYTF
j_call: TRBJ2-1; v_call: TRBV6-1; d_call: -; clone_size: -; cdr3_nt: TGTGCCAGCAGGGCGGGGATAAACTCCTACAATGAGCAGTTCTTC; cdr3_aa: CASRAGINSYNEQFF
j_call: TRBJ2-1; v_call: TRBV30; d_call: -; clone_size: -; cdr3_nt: TGTGCCTGGAGTGGACAATTCAATGAGCAGTTCTTC; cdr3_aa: CAWSGQFNEQFF
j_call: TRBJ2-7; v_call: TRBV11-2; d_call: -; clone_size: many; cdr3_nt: TGTGCCAGCAGCTTGTGGGAAGGGAGCTCCTACGAGCAGTACTTC; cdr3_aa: CASSLWEGSSYEQYF
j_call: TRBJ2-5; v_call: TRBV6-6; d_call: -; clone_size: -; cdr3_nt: TGTGCCAGCAATACGTTTGGGGACTTGACGGAAGAGACCCAGTACTTC; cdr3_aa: CASNTFGDLTEETQYF